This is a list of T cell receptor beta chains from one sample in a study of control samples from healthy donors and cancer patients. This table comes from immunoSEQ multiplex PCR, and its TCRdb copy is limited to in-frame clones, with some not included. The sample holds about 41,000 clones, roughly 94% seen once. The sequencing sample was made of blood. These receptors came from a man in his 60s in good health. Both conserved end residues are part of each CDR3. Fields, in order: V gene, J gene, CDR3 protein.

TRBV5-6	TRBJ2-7	CASSGDRASVEQYF
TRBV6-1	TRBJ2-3	CASSNPGLVLDTQYF
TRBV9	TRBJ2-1	CASSGSGRYNEQFF
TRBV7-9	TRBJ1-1	CASSFGGNTEAFF
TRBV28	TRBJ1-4	CASSPTPYGGFF
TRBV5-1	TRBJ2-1	CASSSLYNEQFF
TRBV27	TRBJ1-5	CASSPGTGGNQPQHF
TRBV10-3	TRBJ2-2	CAISGETGEKIPGELFF
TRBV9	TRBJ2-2	CASSVGGAGAGTGELFF
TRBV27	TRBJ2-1	CASNTGTLPSYNEQFF
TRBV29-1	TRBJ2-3	CSASRGTPSTDTQYF
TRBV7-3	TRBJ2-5	CASSLLAGVGETQYF
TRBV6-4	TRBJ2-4	CASSPDDREGNIQYF
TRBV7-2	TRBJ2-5	CASSLVLAGGPEQETQYF
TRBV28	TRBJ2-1	CASDRGAAYNEQFF
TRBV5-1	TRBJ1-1	CASSLAGTANTEAFF
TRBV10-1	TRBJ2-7	CASSESIAGIEYF
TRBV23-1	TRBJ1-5	CARGNSPTQPQHF
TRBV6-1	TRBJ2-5	CASSESRGETQYF
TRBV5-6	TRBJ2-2	CASSLEQGTGTGELFF
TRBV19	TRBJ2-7	CATTQGAGGPPYEQYF
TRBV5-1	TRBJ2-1	CASSLEAGAYNEQFF
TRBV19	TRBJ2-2	CASTLLAGGPNTGELFF
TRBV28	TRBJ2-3	CASSLGPTDTQYF
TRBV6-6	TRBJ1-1	CASGFFTQVTEAFF
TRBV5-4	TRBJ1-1	CASSFGGTNTEAFF
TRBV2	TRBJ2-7	CASSGLSPSYEQYF
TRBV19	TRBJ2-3	CASSRSGEGTDTQYF